This TCR beta chain was retrieved from a study of OX40 agonist ivuxolimab in advanced cancers. About the investigation overall: Ivuxolimab was an agonistic, fully human IgG2 monoclonal antibody directed against OX40 (CD134), a costimulatory receptor. Prior anti-PD-1, anti-PD-L1 or anti-CTLA-4 therapy was permitted, and checkpoint inhibitors had been received by 30% to 40% of dose-escalation patients. Three dose-escalation patients achieved partial responses, one with hepatocellular carcinoma and two with cutaneous melanoma. Of the 50 to 55 dose-escalation patients, hepatocellular carcinoma was present in roughly 19, melanoma in approximately 15, renal cell carcinoma in 9 and head and neck cancer in 9. The paper covers the monotherapy dose-escalation part of the phase I ivuxolimab trial, which included N ≈ 50 patients. A male proportion of almost 85% and a mean age of about 60 years, ranging from roughly 23 to 85, were recorded for the dose-escalation cohort. The point of sequencing TCRbeta in the periphery was to test whether ivuxolimab changed TCR sequence diversity and drove clonal T-cell expansion. Intravenous ivuxolimab was administered to patients every 2 weeks at six dose levels: 0.01, 0.1, 0.3, 1.5, 3 and 10 mg/kg. The paper as a whole reports these results and caveats: At doses of 0.1 to 3.0 mg/kg, clonal expansion of both CD4+ and CD8+ T cells in blood was seen between baseline and week 6. The antigen specificity of the peripheral T cells that underwent clonal expansion was not determined. In the 0.1-3.0 mg/kg groups, partial responders were among the patients with the lowest normalized peripheral clonal expansion, particularly in CD8+ T cells. Low levels of normalized T-cell clonal expansion were also seen in some patients who did not respond. On average, CD8+ T cells showed more expanded clones than CD4+ T cells after ivuxolimab.

About this clone: Its specific antigen is unknown. One base away there is no much larger clone; base qualities are not given. Different DNA sequences within this sample yield the same CDR3.

Patients with a history of autoimmune disease or receiving systemic immunosuppression were excluded from the trial. Peripheral blood for TCR sequencing was collected from all dose cohorts at baseline, on cycle 4 day 1, and on cycle 7 day 1. Samples came from an open-label, multicenter, first-in-human phase I dose-escalation trial of ivuxolimab. The trial enrolled adults with locally advanced or metastatic head and neck squamous cell, hepatocellular, melanoma or renal cell carcinoma. Before TCR sequencing, CD4+ T cells and CD8+ T cells were sorted from peripheral blood as separate populations. Genomic DNA was isolated from the sorted cells so that the TCRbeta CDR3 region could be sequenced. TCRbeta CDR3 regions were sequenced using the immunoSEQ Assay. TCRdb mirrors the immuneACCESS table, restricted to in-frame sequences. Some clones are absent from its copies; in checked studies, under half trace to an unresolved V gene, and the reason for the others is unknown. This sample comprises around 33,000 clones, 84% of them detected only once. Approximately 18% of the sample goes to the ten largest clones.

The CDR3 spans 12 residues, from the cysteine through the phenylalanine. Only the CDR3 DNA is retained, 36 bases long and in frame from the first base. Reading the germline V gene (reference sequence) gives CDR1 SEHNR and CDR2 FQNEAQ. The V end loses 1 base and the J end loses 4 bases, and a stretch of 2 bases separates them. The input for sequencing was CD4+ or CD8+ T cells sorted from blood, taken in a trial of the OX40 agonist ivuxolimab. The rearranged chain carries TRBV7-9 and TRBJ2-1, with the D gene call left open. This clonotype originated in an adult with an advanced solid tumor such as melanoma, head and neck, liver or kidney cancer. The CDR3 protein: CASSLGYNEQFF. The bases read TGTGCCAGCAGCTTAGGGTACAATGAGCAGTTCTTC.